These 23 T cell receptor beta chains share one sample of origin, sequenced in a study of cytomegalovirus exposure and HLA in healthy donors. Amplification used 60 Vbeta primers and 13 Jbeta primers. Some clones are missing from TCRdb's copy, which holds only in-frame ones; the method was immunoSEQ multiplex PCR. The repertoire holds about 60,000 clones, with 70% to 85% as singletons. Material: PBMCs. The source is a woman between 40 and 50 years old in good health and CMV-seropositive.

The chain joins TRBV28 to TRBJ1-1; perhaps TRBD1 as D (6 bases). This CDR3 is 15 amino acids long. With 6 bases removed from V and 0 bases from J, the gap between germline ends came to 14 bases. Germline V gives CDR1 MDHEN, CDR2 SYDVKM. The CDR3 loop reads CASSPGQGMNTEAFF. The CDR3 region has the DNA TGTGCCAGCAGCCCGGGACAAGGCATGAACACTGAAGCTTTCTTT.

J is TRBJ2-1 and V is TRBV2, with D perhaps TRBD1 (5 bases). V shed 4 bases and J shed 9 bases, with 16 bases lying between them. CDR3 size: 14 residues. Germline CDR1 is SNHLY and CDR2 is FYNNEI. In nucleotides, the CDR3 is TGTGCCAGCAGTGGATTAGTCCAAAGGGGTGAGCAGTTCTTC. Translating it yields CASSGLVQRGEQFF.

The chain employs TRBV6-1 and TRBJ2-3; 9 nucleotides align to TRBD1. Trimming took 6 bases from V and 4 from J; bases not matched to a gene: 8. CDR3 length: 15 residues. Germline lookup yields CDR1 MNHNS and CDR2 SASEGT. The CDR3 sequence is CASSVTGGGPDTQYF. DNA for the CDR3: TGTGCCAGCAGCGTTACAGGGGGCGGCCCAGATACGCAGTATTTT.

The rearrangement joins TRBV5-6 to TRBJ2-7; D is unclear. V was shortened by 0 bases and J by 4 bases, with 5 bases between the two germline ends. Germline loops: CDR1 SGHDT, CDR2 YYEEEE. The CDR3 contains 12 residues. The CDR3 DNA reads as TGTGCCAGCAGCTTGGATGAGTACGAGCAGTACTTC. Its protein is CASSLDEYEQYF.

The V gene is TRBV7-3, the J gene TRBJ2-3; 12 bases are shared with TRBD2. J was trimmed by 3 bases and V by 5 bases; bases with no gene match: 3. The CDR3 runs 15 residues. CDR1 is SGHTA and CDR2 is FQGTGA in the germline V gene. The CDR3, as DNA: TGTGCCAGCAGCGCCACTAGCGGGGGGACAGATACGCAGTATTTT. Its protein product is CASSATSGGTDTQYF.

This clone was picked up a small number of times. The V call is TRBV2, the J call TRBJ2-1; possible D gene TRBD1, 6 bases. This CDR3 is 11 amino acids long. Trimming took 5 bases from V and 12 from J, leaving 11 bases between them. Germline CDR1 and CDR2: SNHLY and FYNNEI. The CDR3 here is CASSWTESQFF. The DNA of the CDR3 is TGTGCCAGCAGTTGGACAGAATCGCAGTTCTTC.

The V and J genes are TRBV19 and TRBJ1-5; D might be TRBD1 (6 bases). The V gene lost 3 bases and the J gene lost 9 bases, with 18 bases spanning the gap. This CDR3 is 15 amino acids long. CDR1 and CDR2 from the germline V gene are LNHDA and SQIVND (reference sequence). CDR3 sequence: CASSIFLGGAGPQHF. CDR3 nucleotides: TGTGCCAGTAGTATCTTTCTGGGGGGGGCCGGGCCCCAGCATTTT.

This clone showed up just once. V gene TRBV5-1 combines with J gene TRBJ2-3; the match to TRBD1 covers 8 bases. The V segment lost 5 bases and the J segment 5 bases; nucleotides outside the gene matches: 4. The germline CDR1 and CDR2 sequences are SGHRS and YFSETQ. This CDR3 contains 13 residues. The CDR3 DNA reads as TGCGCCAGCAGGACACAGGGGGAAGATACGCAGTATTTT. This codes for CASRTQGEDTQYF.

This chain uses TRBV2 with TRBJ1-4; no clear D. CDR1 is SNHLY and CDR2 is FYNNEI in the germline V gene. The CDR3 is 12 amino acids. The V gene lost 4 bases and the J gene lost 11 bases, with 11 bases spanning the gap. The chain's CDR3 is CASSGRVQKLFF. In DNA form, the CDR3 reads TGTGCCAGCAGTGGGAGGGTGCAGAAACTGTTTTTT.

J is TRBJ1-3 and V is TRBV5-4; D is unclear. From germline, CDR1 is SGHNT and CDR2 YYREEE (reference sequence). V was cut by 0 bases and J by 4 bases, with 8 bases left in between. The CDR3 loop spans 14 amino acids. CDR3 sequence (DNA): TGTGCCAGCAGCTTGGACCGGCGGGGAAACACCATATATTTT. It yields the protein CASSLDRRGNTIYF.

This chain connects TRBV5-6 to TRBJ2-7, with a tentative D call TRBD2 (6 bases). The CDR3 loop spans 12 amino acids. The germline V gene encodes CDR1 SGHDT and CDR2 YYEEEE. The V end was cut by 4 bases, the J end by 5 bases, with 10 bases between. CDR3 in amino acids: CASSIGRNEQYF. DNA for the CDR3: TGTGCCAGCAGCATAGGGAGGAACGAGCAGTACTTC.

J is TRBJ2-7 and V is TRBV5-1, with 8 bases that match TRBD1. The CDR3 covers 14 residues. The germline gives CDR1 SGHRS, CDR2 YFSETQ. Trimming removed 0 bases from V and 6 bases from J; junction bases left unmatched: 5. CDR3 loop: CASSLDRGRGEQYF. The CDR3 region has the DNA TGCGCCAGCAGCTTGGACAGGGGGAGAGGCGAGCAGTACTTC.

The genes are TRBV7-9 and TRBJ1-1; D is perhaps TRBD1 (6 bases). Per the germline V gene, CDR1 is SEHNR and CDR2 is FQNEAQ (reference sequence). V was clipped by 5 bases and J by 2 bases, with 12 bases between them. This CDR3 is 14 amino acids long. CDR3 sequence reads: CASSLSGTNTEAFF. The CDR3 bases are TGTGCCAGCAGCCTATCCGGGACAAACACTGAAGCTTTCTTT.

V and J are TRBV10-3 and TRBJ2-3, with TRBD1 as a possible D gene (5 bases). In germline, CDR1 is ENHRY, CDR2 SYGVKD. CDR3 size: 16 residues. V lost 6 bases to trimming and J lost 0 bases, with 16 bases between them. CDR3 loop: CAIRKTALASTDTQYF. The CDR3 bases are TGTGCCATCAGGAAGACAGCCTTAGCTAGCACAGATACGCAGTATTTT.

This clone was picked up a small number of times. The chain links TRBV11-3 to TRBJ1-5; 11 bases line up with TRBD1. J lost 3 bases, V lost 5 bases, and 9 bases had no gene match. Germline CDR1 reads SGHNT; CDR2 reads YENEEA. CDR3 length: 17 residues. The CDR3 here is CASSHRDRGIVNQPQHF. DNA for the CDR3: TGTGCCAGCAGCCACCGGGACAGGGGGATAGTCAATCAGCCCCAGCATTTT. Looking up the rest from reference TRBV11-3 and TRBJ1-5 gives the full variable domain: EAGVVQSPRYKIIEKKQPVAFWCNPISGHNTLYWYLQNLGQGPELLIRYENEEAVDDSQLPKDRFSAERLKGVDSTLKIQPAELGDSAVYLCASSHRDRGIVNQPQHFGDGTRLSIL.

V and J are TRBV5-5 and TRBJ2-3; possibly TRBD2 for D (7 bases). The V end lost 0 bases, the J end lost 2 bases, and 16 bases lay between the germline ends. There are 17 residues in the CDR3. CDR1 and CDR2 (germline): SGHKS, YYEKEE (reference sequence). CDR3 nucleotides: TGTGCCAGCAGCTTGGGAGGTGGGGGGGCCTACACAGATACGCAGTATTTT. Its translation: CASSLGGGGAYTDTQYF.

This chain's CDR3 is CASSIGSANEQFF. The CDR3 region has the DNA TGTGCCAGTAGTATAGGTAGCGCGAATGAGCAGTTCTTC. The V gene is TRBV19, the J gene TRBJ2-1, with D possibly being TRBD2 (5 bases). Trimming cost V 1 base and J 7 bases, with 8 bases left between them. The CDR3 totals 13 residues. Germline CDR1 LNHDA, CDR2 SQIVND (reference sequence).

The sample holds a few counts of this clone. The V call is TRBV9, the J call TRBJ2-1; 9 bases fit TRBD1. Trimming cost V 4 bases and J 9 bases; bases outside gene matches: 5. This CDR3 is 13 amino acids long. The V gene's germline CDR1 is SGDLS and CDR2 YYNGEE. The DNA of the CDR3 is TGTGCCAGCAGCCCAACGGACAGGGGTGAGCAGTTCTTC. Protein product: CASSPTDRGEQFF.

The V gene is TRBV19, the J gene TRBJ2-7; TRBD1 aligns across 9 bases. CDR3 length: 15 amino acids. The V gene's germline CDR1 is LNHDA and CDR2 SQIVND (reference sequence). The ends lost 3 bases at V and 6 bases at J; junction bases unmatched: 9. In nucleotides, the CDR3 is TGTGCCAGTAGTATCGTCGGGACAGGGCAATCCGAGCAGTACTTC. It specifies CASSIVGTGQSEQYF. The full variable domain, in which reference TRBV19 and TRBJ2-7 provide the parts outside the CDR3, is DGGITQSPKYLFRKEGQNVTLSCEQNLNHDAMYWYRQDPGQGLRLIYYSQIVNDFQKGDIAEGYSVSREKKESFPLTVTSAQKNPTAFYLCASSIVGTGQSEQYFGPGTRLTVT.

This sequence joins TRBV5-4 and TRBJ1-1; D is uncertain. The CDR3 covers 12 residues. Between the trimmed V and J ends, which lost 4 bases and 2 bases, there was a span of 6 bases. Germline V gene data show CDR1 as SGHNT and CDR2 as YYREEE (reference sequence). CDR3 loop: CASSLVNTEAFF. The CDR3, as DNA: TGTGCCAGCAGCCTCGTTAACACTGAAGCTTTCTTT. The full variable domain, in which reference TRBV5-4 and TRBJ1-1 provide the parts outside the CDR3, is ETGVTQSPTHLIKTRGQQVTLRCSSQSGHNTVSWYQQALGQGPQFIFQYYREEENGRGNFPPRFSGLQFPNYSSELNVNALELDDSALYLCASSLVNTEAFFGQGTRLTVV.

This clone has only a few counts. The chain has TRBV10-3 and TRBJ2-3; 7 bases are a match to TRBD1. Germline V gene sequence: CDR1 ENHRY, CDR2 SYGVKD. V lost 6 bases, J lost 10 bases, and 10 bases stayed unmatched. The CDR3 loop spans 13 amino acids. The DNA of the CDR3 is TGTGCCATCAGCCGAAAAACAGGGGAAGCGCAGTATTTT. Protein sequence: CAISRKTGEAQYF.

The chain employs TRBV18 and TRBJ2-7; 7 positions agree with TRBD1. Germline-derived CDR1 and CDR2 are KGHSH and LQKENI. V shed 5 bases and J 2 bases; nucleotides not matched to a gene: 9. CDR3 length equals 15 residues. CDR3 sequence reads: CASSSRDSYAYEQYF. The CDR3 nucleotides are TGTGCCAGCTCATCCCGGGACAGCTACGCCTACGAGCAGTACTTC.

About this clone itself: Mismatch with germline at one junction end may stem from a read error. The genes are TRBV7-9 and TRBJ1-3, with 9 bases lining up with TRBD1. CDR1 SEHNR and CDR2 FQNEAQ come from the germline V gene (reference sequence). The CDR3 loop spans 16 amino acids. Here the CDR3 reads CSSSLIRDRAGNTIYF. CDR3 in DNA: TGTTCCAGCAGCTTAATAAGGGACAGGGCTGGAAACACCATATATTTT.